The sequence of this TCR beta chain was determined in a study of CD8 T cells in Susac syndrome. CDR3 length: 18 residues. With V trimmed by 2 bases and J by 5 bases, 15 bases remained unmatched. Per germline, CDR1 SGHVS and CDR2 FQNEAQ. Random hexamers were used to reverse transcribe the RNA input (about 0.45 to 1 ug). TCRdb processed the immunoSEQ multiplex PCR reads anew with MiXCR; each CDR3 protein has one entry. This sample has around 270,000 distinct CDR3 sequences, with approximately 89% found just once. Sequencing input: CD8+ T cells from PBMCs. The genes are TRBV7-8 and TRBJ2-1; 7 nucleotides match TRBD1. This clonotype originated in a human donor with multiple sclerosis. CDR3 protein: CASSLPRVTGRLHNEQFF. CDR3 bases: TGTGCCAGCAGCTTACCCAGGGTGACAGGGCGCCTCCACAATGAGCAGTTCTTC.